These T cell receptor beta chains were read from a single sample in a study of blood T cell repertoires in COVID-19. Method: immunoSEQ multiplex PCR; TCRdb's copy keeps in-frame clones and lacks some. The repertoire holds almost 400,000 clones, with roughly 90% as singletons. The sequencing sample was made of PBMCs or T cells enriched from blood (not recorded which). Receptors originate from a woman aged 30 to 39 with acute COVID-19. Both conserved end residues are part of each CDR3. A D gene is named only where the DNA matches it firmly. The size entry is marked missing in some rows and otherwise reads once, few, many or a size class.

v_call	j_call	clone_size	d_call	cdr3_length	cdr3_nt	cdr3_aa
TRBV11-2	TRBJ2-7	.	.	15	TGTGCCAGCAGCTTAGAGGAGGGAATTCCCTACGAGCAGTACTTC	CASSLEEGIPYEQYF
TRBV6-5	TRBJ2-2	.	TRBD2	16	TGTGCCAGCAGTTTGTTTGAGACTAGCGTGCACGGGGAGCTGTTTTTT	CASSLFETSVHGELFF
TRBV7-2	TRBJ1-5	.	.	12	TGTGCCAGCAGCTTCCCGCGTCAGCCCCAGCATTTT	CASSFPRQPQHF
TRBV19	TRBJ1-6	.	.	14	TGTGCCAGACCCGGTTCCGGGAGGACGGATGTCCTCCACTTT	CARPGSGRTDVLHF
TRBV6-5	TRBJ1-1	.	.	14	TGTGCCAGCAGTTATAGGGGTACGAACACTGAAGCTTTCTTT	CASSYRGTNTEAFF
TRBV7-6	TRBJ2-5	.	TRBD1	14	TGTGCCAGCAGCAAGGGACAGGGTCAAGAGACCCAGTACTTC	CASSKGQGQETQYF
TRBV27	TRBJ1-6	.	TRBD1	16	TGTGCCAGCAGTTTACAGCGGGACAGGGTCAATTCACCCCTCCACTTT	CASSLQRDRVNSPLHF
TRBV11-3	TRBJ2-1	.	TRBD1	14	TGTGCCAGCAGCTTGGGACAGGGAGGGGATGAGCAGTTCTTC	CASSLGQGGDEQFF
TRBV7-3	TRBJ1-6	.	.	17	TGTGCCAGCAGCCAAACCGGGACACGGTCCCCAAATTCACCCCTCCACTTT	CASSQTGTRSPNSPLHF
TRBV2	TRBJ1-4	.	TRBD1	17	TGTGCCAGGGGGGGGCGCAAAGGGACAGGGGAAAATGAAAAACTGTTTTTT	CARGGRKGTGENEKLFF
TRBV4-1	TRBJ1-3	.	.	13	TGCGCCAGCAGCCCTTACAGTGGAAACACCATATATTTT	CASSPYSGNTIYF
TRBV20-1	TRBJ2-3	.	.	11	TGCAGTGTGCAACACGGGGATACGCAGTATTTT	CSVQHGDTQYF
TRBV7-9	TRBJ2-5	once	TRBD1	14	TGTGCCAGCAGCTTAGCCCACAGGGGAGAGACCCAGTACTTC	CASSLAHRGETQYF
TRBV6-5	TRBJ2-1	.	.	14	TGTGCCAGCAGTTCCAAGGTACAGTTCAATGAGCAGTTCTTC	CASSSKVQFNEQFF
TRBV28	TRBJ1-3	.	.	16	TGTGCCAGCAGTTTACGTCGCCAAAGGTGGAGGAACACCATATATTTT	CASSLRRQRWRNTIYF
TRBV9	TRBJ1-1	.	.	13	TGTGCCAGCAGCGTTGAAGTCACAGCTGAAGCTTTCTTT	CASSVEVTAEAFF
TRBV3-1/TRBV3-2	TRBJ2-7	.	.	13	TGTGCCAGCAGTCGACAGATAGCCTACGAGCAGTACTTC	CASSRQIAYEQYF
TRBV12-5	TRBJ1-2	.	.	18	TGTGCTAGTGGTTTTGGCCTGACAGGAAGTGGGCTCACCTATGGCTACACCTTC	CASGFGLTGSGLTYGYTF
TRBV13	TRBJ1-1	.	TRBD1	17	TGTGCCAGCAGCTCATCCTCTCGACAGGGGAGGGACACTGAAGCTTTCTTT	CASSSSSRQGRDTEAFF
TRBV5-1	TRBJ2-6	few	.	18	TGCGCCAGCAGCTTAAGACAGGGAGGAGGGGCTGGGGCCAACGTCCTGACTTTC	CASSLRQGGGAGANVLTF
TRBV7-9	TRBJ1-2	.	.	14	TGTGCCAGCAGCTTAAAGCGGGAAAACTATGGCTACACCTTC	CASSLKRENYGYTF
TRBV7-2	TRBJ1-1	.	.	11	TGTGCCAGCAGCCTCAACACTGAAGCTTTCTTT	CASSLNTEAFF
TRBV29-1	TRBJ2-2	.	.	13	TGCAGCGTTATAAGAGCGAACACCGGGGAGCTGTTTTTT	CSVIRANTGELFF
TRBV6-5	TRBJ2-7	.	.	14	TGTGCCAGCAGAGGGACAAGAAGTTCCTACGAGCAGTACTTC	CASRGTRSSYEQYF
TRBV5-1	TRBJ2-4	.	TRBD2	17	TGCGCCAGCAGCTGGGGGACTAGCGGGGTGGTTGGAAACATTCAGTACTTC	CASSWGTSGVVGNIQYF
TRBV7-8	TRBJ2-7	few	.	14	TGTGCCAGCAGCTTAGTACAGGGTCCCTACGAGCAGTACTTC	CASSLVQGPYEQYF
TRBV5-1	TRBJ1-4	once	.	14	TGCGCCAGCAGCTTGGCCGTAGGGGGTGAAAAACTGTTTTTT	CASSLAVGGEKLFF
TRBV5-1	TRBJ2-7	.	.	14	TGCGCCAGCAGGTCCGGGACATTCCCCTACGAGCAGTACTTC	CASRSGTFPYEQYF
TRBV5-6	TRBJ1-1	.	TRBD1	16	TGTGCCAGCAGCCTTAACAGGGGGGGAATGAACACTGAAGCTTTCTTT	CASSLNRGGMNTEAFF
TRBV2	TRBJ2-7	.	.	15	TGTGCCAGCAGTGAAATTGGGGGGATGAGCTACGAGCAGTACTTC	CASSEIGGMSYEQYF
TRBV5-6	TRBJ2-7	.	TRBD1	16	TGTGCCAGCAGCTTGTATGGCGACAGGGGGACATACGAGCAGTACTTC	CASSLYGDRGTYEQYF
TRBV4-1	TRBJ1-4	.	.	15	TGCGCCAGCACCTCCTTGCAGGGAGCGGGTGAAAAACTGTTTTTT	CASTSLQGAGEKLFF
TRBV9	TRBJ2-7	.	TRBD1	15	TGTGCCAGCAGCGCCGGGACAGGGAAAATCTACGAGCAGTACTTC	CASSAGTGKIYEQYF
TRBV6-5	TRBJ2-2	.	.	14	TGTGCCAGCAACCCAGGAAGGGGGACCGGGGAGCTGTTTTTT	CASNPGRGTGELFF
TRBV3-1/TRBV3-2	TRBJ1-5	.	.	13	TGTGCCAGCAGCCAAGAAGTGACAACGCCCCAGCATTTT	CASSQEVTTPQHF
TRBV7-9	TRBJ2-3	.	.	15	TGTGCCAGCACCATCTGGAGAGAGGGCACAGATACGCAGTATTTT	CASTIWREGTDTQYF
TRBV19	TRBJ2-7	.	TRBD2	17	TGTGCCAGTAGTATAACTCCCCCCAGCGGGGGCTCCTACGAGCAGTACTTC	CASSITPPSGGSYEQYF
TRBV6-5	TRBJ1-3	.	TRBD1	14	TGTGCCATCCAAACAGGGGTAAGGGGAAACACCATATATTTT	CAIQTGVRGNTIYF
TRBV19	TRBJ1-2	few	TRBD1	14	TGTGCCAGTAGCCCCACAGGGGGCGACTATGGCTACACCTTC	CASSPTGGDYGYTF
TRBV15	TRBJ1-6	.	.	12	TGTGCCACCAGCATAGCGGGGCCACCCCTCCACTTT	CATSIAGPPLHF
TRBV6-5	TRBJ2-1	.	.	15	TGTGCCAGCAGTTATCTTACCAGGACCTACAATGAGCAGTTCTTC	CASSYLTRTYNEQFF
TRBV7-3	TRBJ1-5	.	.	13	TGTGCCAGCAGCTTCCAACCAGATCAGCCCCAGCATTTT	CASSFQPDQPQHF
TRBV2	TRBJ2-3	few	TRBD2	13	TGTGCCAGCAGTGACGGGGGGGCCAATACGCAGTATTTT	CASSDGGANTQYF
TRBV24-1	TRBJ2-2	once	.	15	TGTGCCACCAGTGATTTGGACAGGAGCACCGGGGAGCTGTTTTTT	CATSDLDRSTGELFF
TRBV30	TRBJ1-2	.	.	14	TGTGCCTGGGGTAAATCGACTGGGGCCTCCGGCTACACCTTC	CAWGKSTGASGYTF
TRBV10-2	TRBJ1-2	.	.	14	TGCGCCAGCAGTGAGTCGGTCAGAAACTATGGCTACACCTTC	CASSESVRNYGYTF
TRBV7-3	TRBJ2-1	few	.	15	TGTGCCAGCAGCTTAACTAGCAGCTCCTACAATGAGCAGTTCTTC	CASSLTSSSYNEQFF
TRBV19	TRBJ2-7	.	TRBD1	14	TGTGCCAGTAGTAACGGGGGACAGGGGTACGAGCAGTACTTC	CASSNGGQGYEQYF
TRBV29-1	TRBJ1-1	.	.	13	TGCAGCGTTGTTTTCCCAATCGGTGGTGAAGCTTTCTTT	CSVVFPIGGEAFF
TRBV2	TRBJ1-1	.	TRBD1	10	TGTGCCACCCGGGACAGCGAAGCTTTCTTT	CATRDSEAFF
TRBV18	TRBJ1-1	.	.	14	TGTGCCAGCTCACCTTCCCGGTTGGAGTCTGAAGCTTTCTTT	CASSPSRLESEAFF
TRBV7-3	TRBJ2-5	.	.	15	TGTGCCAGCAGCTTAACTCCCGGGGGATCAGAGACCCAGTACTTC	CASSLTPGGSETQYF
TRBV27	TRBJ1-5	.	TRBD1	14	TGTGCCAGCAGTTTGGGGACAGCTCATCAGCCCCAGCATTTT	CASSLGTAHQPQHF